This T cell receptor beta chain was found in a study of T cell responses to AZD1222 COVID-19 vaccine. Turning to the study itself: Second-dose timings of about 4 or about 12 weeks were pooled. Overall study findings and caveats: Among the donors, most were white British and more were female, and clonal diversity was possibly underestimated. In the spike-specific TCR repertoire, nearly half reportedly target unmutated variant regions. A rise in Spike-specific TCR breadth and depth followed two AZD1222 doses.

TCRdb keeps only in-frame clones here, not all; method: immunoSEQ multiplex PCR. Seen here are about 130,000 clones, over 90% observed once, and the top ten hold approximately 0.85%. Germline CDR1 and CDR2: MNHEY and SMNVEV (reference sequence). The CDR3 runs 13 residues. J was trimmed by 4 bases and V by 5 bases; bases with no gene match: 4. Worth noting for this clone: What it binds is unknown.

This receptor was taken from an adult in good health. The chain couples TRBV27 to TRBJ1-2, with 7 bases lining up with TRBD1. The material was peripheral blood, obtained on day 0 of AZD1222 vaccination. CDR3 coding DNA: TGTGCCAGCAGTGGCAGGGGGGCCTATGGCTACACCTTC. Translation gives CASSGRGAYGYTF.